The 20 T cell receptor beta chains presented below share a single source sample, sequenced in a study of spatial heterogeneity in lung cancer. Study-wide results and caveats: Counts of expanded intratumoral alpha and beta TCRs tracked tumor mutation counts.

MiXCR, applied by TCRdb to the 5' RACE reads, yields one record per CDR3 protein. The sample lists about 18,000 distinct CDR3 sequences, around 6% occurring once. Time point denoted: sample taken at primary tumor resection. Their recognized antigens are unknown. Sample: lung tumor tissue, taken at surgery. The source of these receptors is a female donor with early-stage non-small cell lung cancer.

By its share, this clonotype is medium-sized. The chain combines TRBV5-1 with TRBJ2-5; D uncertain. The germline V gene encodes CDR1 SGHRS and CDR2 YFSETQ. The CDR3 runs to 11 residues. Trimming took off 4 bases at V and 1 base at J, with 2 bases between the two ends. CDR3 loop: CASSLQETQYF. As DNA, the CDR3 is TGCGCCAGCAGCCTCCAAGAGACCCAGTACTTC.

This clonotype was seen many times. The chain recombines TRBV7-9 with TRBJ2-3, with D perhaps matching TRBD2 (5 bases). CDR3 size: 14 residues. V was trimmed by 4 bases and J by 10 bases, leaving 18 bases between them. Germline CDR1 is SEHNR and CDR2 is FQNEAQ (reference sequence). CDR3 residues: CASSSTVRDLPQYF. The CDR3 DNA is TGTGCCAGCAGCTCCACCGTACGGGATCTACCGCAGTATTTT.

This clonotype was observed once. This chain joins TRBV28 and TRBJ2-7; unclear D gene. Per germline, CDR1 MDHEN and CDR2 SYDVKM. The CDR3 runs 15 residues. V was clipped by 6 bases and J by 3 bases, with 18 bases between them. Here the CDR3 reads CASRSSGLQIYEQYF. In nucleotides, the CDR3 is TGTGCCAGCAGAAGCTCCGGGCTACAGATCTACGAGCAGTACTTC.

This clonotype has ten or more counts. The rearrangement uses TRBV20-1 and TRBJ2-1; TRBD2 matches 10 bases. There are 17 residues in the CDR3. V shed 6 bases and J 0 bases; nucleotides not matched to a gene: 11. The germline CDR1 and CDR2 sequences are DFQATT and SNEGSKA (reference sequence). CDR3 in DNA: TGCAGTGCCATAGGGGCTAGCGGGAGAATCTCCTACAATGAGCAGTTCTTC. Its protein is CSAIGASGRISYNEQFF.

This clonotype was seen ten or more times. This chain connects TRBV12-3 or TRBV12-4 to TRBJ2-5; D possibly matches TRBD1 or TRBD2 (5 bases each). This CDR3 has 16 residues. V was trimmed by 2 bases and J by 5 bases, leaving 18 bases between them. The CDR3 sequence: CASSLRALLGEETQYF. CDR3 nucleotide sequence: TGTGCCAGCAGTTTACGGGCCCTACTAGGGGAGGAGACCCAGTACTTC.

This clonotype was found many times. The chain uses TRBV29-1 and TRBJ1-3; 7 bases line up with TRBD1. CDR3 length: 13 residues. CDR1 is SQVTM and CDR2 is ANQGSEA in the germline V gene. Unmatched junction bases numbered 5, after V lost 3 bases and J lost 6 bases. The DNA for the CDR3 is TGCAGCGTTGACCCGGACAGGATAAACACCATATATTTT. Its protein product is CSVDPDRINTIYF. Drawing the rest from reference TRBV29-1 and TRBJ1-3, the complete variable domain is SAVISQKPSRDICQRGTSLTIQCQVDSQVTMMFWYRQQPGQSLTLIATANQGSEATYESGFVIDKFPISRPNLTFSTLTVSNMSPEDSSIYLCSVDPDRINTIYFGEGSWLTVV.

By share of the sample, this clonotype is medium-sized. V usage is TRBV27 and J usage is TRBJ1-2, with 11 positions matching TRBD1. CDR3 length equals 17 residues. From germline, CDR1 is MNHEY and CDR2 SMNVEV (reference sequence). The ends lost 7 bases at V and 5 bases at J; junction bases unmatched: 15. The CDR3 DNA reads TGTGCCAGCACCCCCCTCGGGACAGGGGGATACTCTTATGGCTACACCTTC. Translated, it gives CASTPLGTGGYSYGYTF.

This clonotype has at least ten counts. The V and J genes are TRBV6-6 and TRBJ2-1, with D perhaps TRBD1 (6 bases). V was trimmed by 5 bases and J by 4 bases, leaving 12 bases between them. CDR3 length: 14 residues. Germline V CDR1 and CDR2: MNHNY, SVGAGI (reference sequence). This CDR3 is CASSAFGQYNEQFF. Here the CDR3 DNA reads TGTGCCAGCAGTGCCTTCGGACAGTACAATGAGCAGTTCTTC.

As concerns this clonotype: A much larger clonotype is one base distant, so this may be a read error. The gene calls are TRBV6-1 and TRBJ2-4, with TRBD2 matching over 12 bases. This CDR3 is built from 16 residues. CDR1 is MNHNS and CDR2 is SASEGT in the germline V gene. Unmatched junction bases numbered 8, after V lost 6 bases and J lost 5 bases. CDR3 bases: TGTGCCAGCAGCGAGACTAGCGGGAGTCCCGAAAACATTCAGTACTTC. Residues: CASSETSGSPENIQYF.

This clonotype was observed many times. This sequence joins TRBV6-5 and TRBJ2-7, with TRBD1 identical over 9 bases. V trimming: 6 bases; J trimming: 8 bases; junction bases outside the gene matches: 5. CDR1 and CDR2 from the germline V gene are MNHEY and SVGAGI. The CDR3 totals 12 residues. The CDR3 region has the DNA TGTGCCAGCAGCCCGACAGGGGGAAAGCAGTACTTC. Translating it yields CASSPTGGKQYF.

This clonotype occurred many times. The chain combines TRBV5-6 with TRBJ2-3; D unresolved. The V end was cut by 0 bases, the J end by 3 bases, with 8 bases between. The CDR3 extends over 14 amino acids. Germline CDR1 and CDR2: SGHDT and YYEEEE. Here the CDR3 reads CASSLGGWTDTQYF. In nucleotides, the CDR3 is TGTGCCAGCAGCTTGGGAGGTTGGACAGATACGCAGTATTTT.

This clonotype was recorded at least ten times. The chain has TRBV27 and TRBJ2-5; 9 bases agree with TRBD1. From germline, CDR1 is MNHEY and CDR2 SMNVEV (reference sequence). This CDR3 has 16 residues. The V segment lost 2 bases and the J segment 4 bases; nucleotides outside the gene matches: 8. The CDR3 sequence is CASSLAPQGAGETQYF. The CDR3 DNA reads TGTGCCAGCAGTTTAGCCCCACAGGGGGCAGGAGAGACCCAGTACTTC.

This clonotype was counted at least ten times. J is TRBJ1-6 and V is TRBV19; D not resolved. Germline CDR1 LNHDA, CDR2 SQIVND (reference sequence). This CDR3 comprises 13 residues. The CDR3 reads CAVILGRDSPLHF. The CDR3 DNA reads TGTGCGGTTATCCTGGGGAGGGATTCACCCCTCCACTTT.

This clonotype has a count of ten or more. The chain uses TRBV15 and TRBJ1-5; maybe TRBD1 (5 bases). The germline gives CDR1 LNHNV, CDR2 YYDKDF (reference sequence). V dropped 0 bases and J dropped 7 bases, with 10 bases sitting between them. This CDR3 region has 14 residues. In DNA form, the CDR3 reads TGTGCCACCAGCAGAGAACAGGTGAGGCAGCCCCAGCATTTT. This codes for CATSREQVRQPQHF. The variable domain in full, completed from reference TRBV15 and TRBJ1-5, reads DAMVIQNPRYQVTQFGKPVTLSCSQTLNHNVMYWYQQKSSQAPKLLFHYYDKDFNNEADTPDNFQSRRPNTSFCFLDIRSPGLGDTAMYLCATSREQVRQPQHFGDGTRLSIL.

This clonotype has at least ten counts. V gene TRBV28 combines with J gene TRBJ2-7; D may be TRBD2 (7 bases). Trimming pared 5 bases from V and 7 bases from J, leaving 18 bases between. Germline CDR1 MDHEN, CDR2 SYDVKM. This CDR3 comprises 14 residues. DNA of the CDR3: TGTGCCAGCAGTACTCCTAAACAGGGAGGGGAGCAGTACTTC. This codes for CASSTPKQGGEQYF. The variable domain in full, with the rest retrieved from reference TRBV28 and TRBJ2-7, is DVKVTQSSRYLVKRTGEKVFLECVQDMDHENMFWYRQDPGLGLRLIYFSYDVKMKEKGDIPEGYSVSREKKERFSLILESASTNQTSMYLCASSTPKQGGEQYFGPGTRLTVT.

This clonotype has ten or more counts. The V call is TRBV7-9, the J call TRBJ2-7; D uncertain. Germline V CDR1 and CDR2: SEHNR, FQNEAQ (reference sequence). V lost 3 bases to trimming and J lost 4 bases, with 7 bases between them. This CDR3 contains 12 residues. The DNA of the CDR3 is TGTGCCAGCAGCTTGGAGAAATACGAGCAGTACTTC. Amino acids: CASSLEKYEQYF.

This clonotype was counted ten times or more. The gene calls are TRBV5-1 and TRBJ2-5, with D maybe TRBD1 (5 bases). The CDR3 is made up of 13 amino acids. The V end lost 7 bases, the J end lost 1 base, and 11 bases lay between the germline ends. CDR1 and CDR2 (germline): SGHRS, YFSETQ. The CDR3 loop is CASSRTLQETQYF. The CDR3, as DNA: TGCGCCAGCTCACGGACACTCCAAGAGACCCAGTACTTC.

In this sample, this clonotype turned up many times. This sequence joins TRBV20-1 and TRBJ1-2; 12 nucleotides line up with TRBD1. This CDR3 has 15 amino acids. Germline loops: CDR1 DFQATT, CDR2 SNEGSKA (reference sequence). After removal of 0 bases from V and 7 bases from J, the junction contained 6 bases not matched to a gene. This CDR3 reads CSARDDRDRGLGYTF. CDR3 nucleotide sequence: TGCAGTGCTAGAGATGACCGGGACAGGGGGCTTGGCTACACCTTC.

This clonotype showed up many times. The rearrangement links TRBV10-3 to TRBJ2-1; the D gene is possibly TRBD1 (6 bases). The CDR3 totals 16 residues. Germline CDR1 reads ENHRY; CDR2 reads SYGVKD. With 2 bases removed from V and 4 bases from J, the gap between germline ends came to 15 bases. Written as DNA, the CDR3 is TGTGCCATCAGTGAGGGGGGCCAAAACAATTACAATGAGCAGTTCTTC. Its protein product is CAISEGGQNNYNEQFF.

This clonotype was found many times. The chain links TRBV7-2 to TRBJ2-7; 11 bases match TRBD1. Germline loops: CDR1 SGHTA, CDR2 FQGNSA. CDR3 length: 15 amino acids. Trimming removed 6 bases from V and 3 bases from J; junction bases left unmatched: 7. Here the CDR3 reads CASRTDRGLNYEQYF. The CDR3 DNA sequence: TGTGCCAGCAGAACGGACAGGGGGCTAAACTACGAGCAGTACTTC.